This is a list of T cell receptor beta chains from one sample in a study of CD8 T cells in Susac syndrome. TCRdb re-derived calls from the immunoSEQ multiplex PCR reads in MiXCR, one entry per CDR3 protein. The sample lists 150,000 to 200,000 distinct CDR3 sequences, around 94% seen once, with roughly 0.14% in the top ten. The sequencing sample was made of CD4+ T cells from PBMCs. The receptor set was obtained from a human donor in good health. Each CDR3 is given without its conserved first and last residue. A D gene is named only where the DNA matches it firmly.

CDR3: ASSLDRGTYEQY
D: TRBD1
V: TRBV7-9
J: TRBJ2-7

CDR3: ASSYNSAGYEQY
D: .
V: TRBV6-2/TRBV6-3
J: TRBJ2-7

CDR3: SAKDALASDTQY
D: .
V: TRBV20-1
J: TRBJ2-3

CDR3: ASSPPGLGGGEQF
D: TRBD2
V: TRBV5-4
J: TRBJ2-1

CDR3: ATSRDRGGQRTDTQY
D: .
V: TRBV15
J: TRBJ2-3

CDR3: ASSVGREGLRDTQY
D: TRBD2
V: TRBV9
J: TRBJ2-3

CDR3: SARDTTGNQPQH
D: .
V: TRBV20-1
J: TRBJ1-5

CDR3: SAREAGSGNTIY
D: .
V: TRBV20-1
J: TRBJ1-3

CDR3: ASRDLVGAPYEQY
D: .
V: TRBV2
J: TRBJ2-7

CDR3: ASSVRLADSYNEQF
D: TRBD2
V: TRBV18
J: TRBJ2-1

CDR3: ASSLGEVGVSPLH
D: .
V: TRBV12-3/TRBV12-4
J: TRBJ1-6

CDR3: ASSLLAGTTDTQY
D: TRBD2
V: TRBV7-2
J: TRBJ2-3

CDR3: ASSLSPGEAF
D: .
V: TRBV7-9
J: TRBJ1-1

CDR3: ASSHPSSGTQFYGYT
D: .
V: TRBV23-1
J: TRBJ1-2

CDR3: ASSATGGSEQY
D: .
V: TRBV7-2
J: TRBJ2-7

CDR3: ASSPGIASYEQY
D: .
V: TRBV9
J: TRBJ2-7

CDR3: ASSSTGGTQY
D: .
V: TRBV7-9
J: TRBJ2-3

CDR3: ASSQGGAGGTDTQY
D: TRBD2
V: TRBV4-3
J: TRBJ2-3

CDR3: ASSQDGSYQPQH
D: .
V: TRBV4-1
J: TRBJ1-5

CDR3: ATSRALGTSGFNEQF
D: TRBD2
V: TRBV15
J: TRBJ2-1

CDR3: ATSKSGGYEQY
D: TRBD2
V: TRBV15
J: TRBJ2-7

CDR3: ASSASGIATDTQY
D: TRBD2
V: TRBV5-1
J: TRBJ2-3

CDR3: ASSPRTSGHNEQF
D: .
V: TRBV18
J: TRBJ2-1

CDR3: ASSLQERTEAF
D: .
V: TRBV3-1
J: TRBJ1-1

CDR3: ASRTSGGALEQF
D: TRBD2
V: TRBV6-2/TRBV6-3
J: TRBJ2-1

CDR3: ASSPDYEQY
D: .
V: TRBV18
J: TRBJ2-7

CDR3: ASSLSAGDRTEAF
D: .
V: TRBV7-9
J: TRBJ1-1

CDR3: ASSLGDRPEGYT
D: .
V: TRBV7-9
J: TRBJ1-2

CDR3: ASSLGTGGMDTQY
D: TRBD1
V: TRBV4-3
J: TRBJ2-3

CDR3: SVEVSSGETDTQY
D: TRBD2
V: TRBV29-1
J: TRBJ2-3

CDR3: ASSLVLQGRAF
D: .
V: TRBV5-6
J: TRBJ1-1

CDR3: SASLPGQSNNEQF
D: TRBD1
V: TRBV20-1
J: TRBJ2-1

CDR3: ASTGRGEQY
D: .
V: TRBV27
J: TRBJ2-7

CDR3: ASSSHASEIETQY
D: .
V: TRBV9
J: TRBJ2-5

CDR3: ASRVLNGYT
D: .
V: TRBV28
J: TRBJ1-2

CDR3: SAETSGGSSTDTQY
D: TRBD2
V: TRBV20-1
J: TRBJ2-3

CDR3: ASSPQAVYGYT
D: .
V: TRBV6-6
J: TRBJ1-2

CDR3: ASSQETHNEQF
D: .
V: TRBV23-1
J: TRBJ2-1

CDR3: SAPDNPTDTQY
D: .
V: TRBV20-1
J: TRBJ2-3

CDR3: ASSHYEQY
D: .
V: TRBV3-1
J: TRBJ2-7

CDR3: SARDPRAGSEKLF
D: .
V: TRBV20-1
J: TRBJ1-4

CDR3: ASSKSNYGNT
D: .
V: TRBV19
J: TRBJ1-2

CDR3: ASSSGPAAQY
D: .
V: TRBV6-2/TRBV6-3
J: TRBJ2-7

CDR3: ASMRGGSTDTQY
D: .
V: TRBV5-1
J: TRBJ2-3

CDR3: ATSRGQTSGANVLT
D: .
V: TRBV15
J: TRBJ2-6

CDR3: ASSVGPSGASTDTQY
D: TRBD2
V: TRBV9
J: TRBJ2-3

CDR3: ASSHRAGGLGEQF
D: TRBD2
V: TRBV7-2
J: TRBJ2-1

CDR3: SALSGPSGEQF
D: .
V: TRBV20-1
J: TRBJ2-1

CDR3: ASSTNRVTAYNEQF
D: .
V: TRBV6-6
J: TRBJ2-1

CDR3: ASSPNPGQGSYEQY
D: TRBD1
V: TRBV3-1
J: TRBJ2-7

CDR3: ASSVTSSSYKSPLH
D: .
V: TRBV9
J: TRBJ1-6

CDR3: ASSKSHRNNQPQH
D: .
V: TRBV9
J: TRBJ1-5